The 31 T cell receptor beta chains presented below share a single source sample, sequenced in a study of early T cells in non-severe SARS-CoV-2 infection (dated by TCRdb to the early 2020s). Receptor amplification or capture employed 5' RACE. Sequencing took place on a NextSeq 500. TCRdb passed the public sequencing reads through fastp at Q25 and MiXCR, retaining productive beta sequences. Every CDR3 protein is listed once, alongside the most common genes and DNA of its rows. The sample data list 55,000 to 70,000 distinct CDR3 sequences, and about 9.1% of these were observed just once. Of the sample, 8.6% falls within the top ten clones. Sequenced input: whole blood. These receptors all come from an adult who was a healthcare worker with PCR-confirmed SARS-CoV-2 infection or an uninfected control (not recorded which).

This clonotype appeared many times. The chain links TRBV18 to TRBJ2-3; D possibly corresponds to TRBD2 (5 bases). Trimming removed 3 bases at V and 5 bases at J, with 9 bases between. Germline values: CDR1 KGHSH, CDR2 LQKENI. The CDR3 consists of 13 residues. The CDR3 DNA sequence: TGTGCCAGCTCACCTACCCGGGGAGATACGCAGTATTTT. Amino acid sequence: CASSPTRGDTQYF.

The sample holds many counts of this clonotype. The chain couples TRBV7-9 to TRBJ2-2, with D unclear. The CDR3 sequence is 15 residues long. V lost 8 bases and J lost 5, with 18 bases in between. Per germline, CDR1 SEHNR and CDR2 FQNEAQ (reference sequence). CDR3 coding DNA: TGTGCCAGCTCAGCCTACTCGATCCCTACCGGGGAGCTGTTTTTT. It encodes CASSAYSIPTGELFF.

In the case of this clonotype: This may be a read error, as it is one base from a much larger clone. The DNA for the CDR3 is TGTGCCAGCAGTTCCACAGGGGCTCTGAACACTGAAGCTTTCTTT. This gives the protein CASSSTGALNTEAFF. The chain employs TRBV6-5 and TRBJ1-1, with 7 nucleotides matching TRBD1. V gave up 4 bases and J gave up 0 bases; unmatched junction bases: 5. Looked up from germline, CDR1 is MNHEY and CDR2 is SVGAGI. The CDR3 has 15 amino acids.

V gene TRBV4-1 combines with J gene TRBJ2-1, with 10 nucleotides matching TRBD2. The CDR3 length is 16 residues. The V and J ends lost 0 bases and 6 bases, in that order; junction bases with no gene match: 5. The germline V gene encodes CDR1 MGHRA and CDR2 YSYEKL. The CDR3 spells CASSQDPSGRANEQFF. CDR3 nucleotides: TGCGCCAGCAGCCAAGATCCGAGCGGGAGGGCCAATGAGCAGTTCTTC.

There are many counts of this clonotype. This rearrangement joins TRBV18 to TRBJ1-1, with D perhaps matching TRBD1 (5 bases). From germline, CDR1 is KGHSH and CDR2 LQKENI. The ends were cut back, 5 bases at V and 5 bases at J, with 12 bases in the middle. The CDR3 is 13 residues long. In nucleotides, the CDR3 is TGTGCCAGCTCATCAGACAGAGAGACTGAAGCTTTCTTT. Protein: CASSSDRETEAFF. The full variable domain, in which reference TRBV18 and TRBJ1-1 provide the parts outside the CDR3, is NAGVMQNPRHLVRRRGQEARLRCSPMKGHSHVYWYRQLPEEGLKFMVYLQKENIIDESGMPKERFSAEFPKEGPSILRIQQVVRGDSAAYFCASSSDRETEAFFGQGTRLTVV.

CDR3 bases: TGTGCCAGCAGTTACTCGCGGGGAGGCATAGAAGCTTTCTTT. Its protein product is CASSYSRGGIEAFF. The rearrangement joins TRBV6-5 to TRBJ1-1; D is unclear. CDR1 is MNHEY and CDR2 is SVGAGI in the germline V gene. The length of the CDR3 is 14 residues. V lost 0 bases and J 8 bases, leaving 13 bases between the germline ends.

This clonotype has a count of ten or more. The rearrangement joins TRBV3-1 to TRBJ1-2, with D possibly matching TRBD1 (5 bases). CDR3 length: 15 amino acids. The germline V and J ends were trimmed by 2 bases and 3 bases, with 13 bases remaining between them. Germline loops: CDR1 LGHDT, CDR2 YNNKEL (reference sequence). CDR3 sequence reads: CASSQSGASYYGYTF. The CDR3 DNA reads TGTGCCAGCAGCCAATCCGGGGCCAGCTACTATGGCTACACCTTC.

This clonotype was recorded at least ten times. The J gene is TRBJ1-1, the V gene TRBV6-5, with D unclear. Trimming took 7 bases from V and 7 from J, leaving 16 bases between them. The CDR3 has 13 residues. The V gene's germline CDR1 is MNHEY and CDR2 SVGAGI. CDR3 loop: CASTEITGLEAFF. CDR3 coding DNA: TGTGCCAGCACCGAAATAACCGGTCTTGAAGCTTTCTTT.

At least ten counts were recorded for this clonotype. V gene TRBV7-2 combines with J gene TRBJ2-5, with 7 bases that match TRBD2. V shed 5 bases and J 7 bases; nucleotides not matched to a gene: 19. The CDR3 is made up of 17 amino acids. Germline CDR1 reads SGHTA; CDR2 reads FQGNSA. CDR3: CASSPGPGAGSPGTQYF. For the CDR3, the DNA is TGTGCCAGCAGCCCCGGGCCGGGAGCGGGATCTCCCGGGACCCAGTACTTC. Combining the CDR3 with reference TRBV7-2 and TRBJ2-5 gives the whole variable domain GAGVSQSPSNKVTEKGKDVELRCDPISGHTALYWYRQSLGQGLEFLIYFQGNSAPDKSGLPSDRFSAERTGGSVSTLTIQRTQQEDSAVYLCASSPGPGAGSPGTQYFGPGTRLLVL.

This clonotype was detected only a few times. This chain connects TRBV30 to TRBJ2-1, with 7 bases aligning to TRBD2. The CDR3 extends over 13 amino acids. From germline, CDR1 is GTSNPN and CDR2 SVGIG (reference sequence). V lost 2 bases and J lost 3; bases outside the gene matches: 1. CDR3 coding DNA: TGTGCCTGGAGTAGCGGGAACTACAATGAGCAGTTCTTC. Protein: CAWSSGNYNEQFF.

The sample holds a few counts of this clonotype. The V call is TRBV29-1, the J call TRBJ2-1; D is possibly TRBD2 (6 bases). CDR3 length equals 18 residues. Germline assignment: CDR1 SQVTM and CDR2 ANQGSEA. Trimming stripped 4 bases from V and 10 bases from J, with 32 bases between. This CDR3 is CSVVSGVGGPVLYFEQFF. The CDR3 DNA follows: TGCAGCGTTGTTTCAGGTGTGGGAGGACCCGTTTTATATTTCGAGCAGTTCTTC.

V gene TRBV2 combines with J gene TRBJ2-5, with 8 bases that match TRBD2. Germline assignment: CDR1 SNHLY and CDR2 FYNNEI. The CDR3 totals 13 residues. The junction had 6 bases not matched to a gene; V was cut back by 8 bases and J by 4 bases. The DNA of the CDR3 is TGTGCCAGCGCAGGACTAGCCGGAGAGACCCAGTACTTC. This translates into CASAGLAGETQYF. The whole variable domain, remainder taken from reference TRBV2 and TRBJ2-5, is EPEVTQTPSHQVTQMGQEVILRCVPISNHLYFYWYRQILGQKVEFLVSFYNNEISEKSEIFDDQFSVERPDGSNFTLKIRSTKLEDSAMYFCASAGLAGETQYFGPGTRLLVL.

This clonotype was detected a few times. The chain joins TRBV7-6 to TRBJ2-1, with D perhaps matching TRBD2 (7 bases). Deletions cut 5 bases from V and 8 bases from J, with 25 bases between. CDR1 and CDR2 (germline): SGHVS, FNYEAQ. There are 17 residues in the CDR3. CDR3 nucleotide sequence: TGTGCCAGCAGCCCTAGCGGAGGGAGGCTCCGACAGGATGAGCAGTTCTTC. Its protein product is CASSPSGGRLRQDEQFF.

In regard to this clonotype: Possible read error: a much larger clone is one base away. This chain uses TRBV28 with TRBJ2-7; D uncertain. CDR3 length equals 11 residues. Germline V gene data show CDR1 as MDHEN and CDR2 as SYDVKM. CDR3 loop: CASSLTRERYF. The CDR3 nucleotides read TGTGCCAGCAGTTTAACCCGCGAGCGGTACTTC. The full variable domain, completed using reference TRBV28 and TRBJ2-7, is DVKVTQSSRYLVKRTGEKVFLECVQDMDHENMFWYRQDPGLGLRLIYFSYDVKMKEKGDIPEGYSVSREKKERFSLILESASTNQTSMYLCASSLTRERYFGPGTRLTVT.

This clonotype was seen many times. The chain joins TRBV5-1 to TRBJ2-1, with D hard to call. Looked up from germline, CDR1 is SGHRS and CDR2 is YFSETQ. The CDR3 runs to 14 residues. Trimming cost V 6 bases and J 2 bases, with 12 bases left between them. The CDR3 sequence: CASTRSDPYNEQFF. The DNA of the CDR3 is TGCGCCAGCACCCGATCAGACCCCTACAATGAGCAGTTCTTC.

This chain joins TRBV9 and TRBJ2-3, with unresolved D. V was clipped by 3 bases and J by 0 bases, with 8 bases between them. The CDR3 runs to 14 residues. CDR1 and CDR2 (germline): SGDLS, YYNGEE. CDR3: CASSAFSSTDTQYF. The CDR3 DNA reads TGTGCCAGCAGCGCGTTTTCTAGCACAGATACGCAGTATTTT.

The chain couples TRBV7-2 to TRBJ2-7; 9 bases map to TRBD1. Trimming removed 1 base from V and 8 bases from J; junction bases left unmatched: 6. From germline, CDR1 is SGHTA and CDR2 FQGNSA. CDR3 size: 14 residues. CDR3 protein: CASSLGGTGGKQYF. In DNA, the CDR3 is TGTGCCAGCAGCTTAGGGGGAACAGGGGGCAAGCAGTACTTC. Drawing the rest from reference TRBV7-2 and TRBJ2-7, the complete variable domain is GAGVSQSPSNKVTEKGKDVELRCDPISGHTALYWYRQSLGQGLEFLIYFQGNSAPDKSGLPSDRFSAERTGGSVSTLTIQRTQQEDSAVYLCASSLGGTGGKQYFGPGTRLTVT.

This clonotype is a singleton in its sample. This may arise from a read error, as a much more abundant clone is one base away. As DNA, the CDR3 is TGCAGTGCCCCGGGACCTAAGGCTGAGCGGTTCTTC. This translates into CSAPGPKAERFF. The chain carries TRBV20-1 and TRBJ2-1, with D perhaps being TRBD1 or TRBD2 (5 bases each). The CDR3 has 12 residues. Germline CDR1 DFQATT, CDR2 SNEGSKA (reference sequence).

Ten or more counts support this clonotype. The rearrangement joins TRBV2 to TRBJ1-1, with D tentatively TRBD1 (6 bases). Germline CDR1 reads SNHLY; CDR2 reads FYNNEI. Trimming cost V 2 bases and J 4 bases, with 8 bases left between them. This CDR3 contains 13 residues. In DNA, the CDR3 is TGTGCCAGCAGTGAAAGGGGGAGCACTGAAGCTTTCTTT. As protein: CASSERGSTEAFF.

This clonotype was found many times. J is TRBJ1-6 and V is TRBV11-3, with 9 bases lining up with TRBD1. CDR1 is SGHNT and CDR2 is YENEEA in the germline V gene. V lost 5 bases, J lost 10 bases, and 9 bases stayed unmatched. This CDR3 is built from 15 residues. The CDR3 bases are TGTGCCAGCAGCGCGGGACAGGGAACGGGGTCACCCCTCCACTTT. It specifies CASSAGQGTGSPLHF. The full variable domain, with the rest looked up from reference TRBV11-3 and TRBJ1-6, is EAGVVQSPRYKIIEKKQPVAFWCNPISGHNTLYWYLQNLGQGPELLIRYENEEAVDDSQLPKDRFSAERLKGVDSTLKIQPAELGDSAVYLCASSAGQGTGSPLHFGNGTRLTVT.

There are many counts of this clonotype. The CDR3 spells CASSPRDFSSYEQYF. For the CDR3, the DNA is TGTGCCAGCAGCCCCAGGGACTTTTCATCCTACGAGCAGTACTTC. The chain carries TRBV7-9 and TRBJ2-7, with D tentatively TRBD2 (6 bases). Per the germline V gene, CDR1 is SEHNR and CDR2 is FQNEAQ (reference sequence). The CDR3 totals 15 residues. Trimming left V 5 bases short and J 1 base short, with 15 bases between.

This clonotype was picked up many times. The V call is TRBV29-1, the J call TRBJ2-7; perhaps TRBD1 as D (6 bases). Trimming removed 6 bases at V and 1 base at J, with 19 bases between. CDR1 is SQVTM and CDR2 is ANQGSEA in the germline V gene. The CDR3 covers 15 residues. For the CDR3, the DNA is TGCAGCGTGTGGGACCCGACAGGAAAGTCCTACGAGCAGTACTTC. Protein: CSVWDPTGKSYEQYF.

This clonotype was found many times. The V and J genes are TRBV3-1 and TRBJ1-3; D ambiguous. CDR1 and CDR2 from the germline V gene are LGHDT and YNNKEL (reference sequence). The CDR3 is 15 residues long. Trimming shortened V by 4 bases and J by 0 bases, and 10 bases separated the two germline ends. CDR3 amino acids: CASSRSGGSGNTIYF. CDR3 DNA: TGTGCCAGCAGCCGGAGCGGCGGCTCTGGAAACACCATATATTTT. The full variable domain, rest sourced from reference TRBV3-1 and TRBJ1-3, is DTAVSQTPKYLVTQMGNDKSIKCEQNLGHDTMYWYKQDSKKFLKIMFSYNNKELIINETVPNRFSPKSPDKAHLNLHINSLELGDSAVYFCASSRSGGSGNTIYFGEGSWLTVV.

This clonotype was seen many times. The J gene is TRBJ2-3, the V gene TRBV20-1, with TRBD2 identical over 14 bases. With V trimmed by 5 bases and J by 3 bases, 13 bases remained unmatched. Germline assignment: CDR1 DFQATT and CDR2 SNEGSKA (reference sequence). The CDR3 is 18 amino acids. The CDR3 DNA reads as TGCAGTGCTCACTCGGGACTAGCGGGAGTACATTCGACAGATACGCAGTATTTT. Residues: CSAHSGLAGVHSTDTQYF.

As concerns this clonotype: This may be a read error: a much more frequent sequence differs by one nucleotide. The chain is built from TRBV15 and TRBJ1-1, with a possible D match to TRBD1 (5 bases). The V gene's germline CDR1 is LNHNV and CDR2 YYDKDF (reference sequence). The CDR3 spans 14 residues. For the CDR3, the DNA is TGTGCCACCAGCAGAGCCCGTCGCGGACATGAAACTTTCTTT. It encodes CATSRARRGHETFF.

The chain joins TRBV4-1 to TRBJ2-3; 8 bases fit TRBD1. This CDR3 spans 17 amino acids. The ends lost 1 base at V and 3 bases at J; junction bases unmatched: 9. Germline CDR1 reads MGHRA; CDR2 reads YSYEKL. CDR3 nucleotides: TGCGCCAGCAGCCAAGTTCACAGGGGGAGCTGGACAGATACGCAGTATTTT. It specifies CASSQVHRGSWTDTQYF.

This clonotype was recorded at least ten times. The V and J genes are TRBV2 and TRBJ2-1, with 9 bases fitting TRBD2. The length of the CDR3 is 16 residues. J gave up 7 bases and V 8 bases, and 15 bases lay outside the gene matches. The germline V gene has CDR1 SNHLY and CDR2 FYNNEI. In DNA form, the CDR3 reads TGTGCCAGCTGGGTAGACCTTGCGGGAGGGGAAAATGAGCAGTTCTTC. Protein product: CASWVDLAGGENEQFF.

In its sample, this clonotype was seen many times. The chain joins TRBV20-1 to TRBJ2-2, with a possible D match to TRBD2 (6 bases). The germline gives CDR1 DFQATT, CDR2 SNEGSKA (reference sequence). V dropped 5 bases and J dropped 0 bases, with 10 bases sitting between them. This CDR3 has 14 amino acids. DNA of the CDR3: TGCAGTGCTCCGACTAGGGCGAACACCGGGGAGCTGTTTTTT. As protein: CSAPTRANTGELFF.

In this sample, this clonotype turned up many times. The V gene is TRBV4-1, the J gene TRBJ2-7; 7 bases are shared with TRBD2. Germline V gives CDR1 MGHRA, CDR2 YSYEKL. This CDR3 contains 16 residues. The V gene end was trimmed by 1 base and the J gene end by 1 base; junction bases not matched to a gene: 7. The CDR3 sequence is CASSQVLKRDSYEQYF. The CDR3 bases are TGCGCCAGCAGCCAAGTCTTGAAGCGGGATTCCTACGAGCAGTACTTC.

This clonotype was counted ten times or more. The chain uses TRBV5-1 and TRBJ2-1, with D perhaps matching TRBD2 (6 bases). In germline, CDR1 is SGHRS, CDR2 YFSETQ. V was clipped by 0 bases and J by 10 bases, with 11 bases between them. CDR3 size: 13 residues. CDR3 loop: CASSLAGEREQFF. CDR3 DNA: TGCGCCAGCAGCTTGGCGGGAGAGAGGGAGCAGTTCTTC. Based on the CDR3 plus reference TRBV5-1 and TRBJ2-1, the full variable domain is KAGVTQTPRYLIKTRGQQVTLSCSPISGHRSVSWYQQTPGQGLQFLFEYFSETQRNKGNFPGRFSGRQFSNSRSEMNVSTLELGDSALYLCASSLAGEREQFFGPGTRLTVL.

This clonotype was seen a single time. A clone one base away is much larger, so this may be a read error. Here the CDR3 DNA reads TGTGCCAGCAGATATCGACAGGGGAACACTGAAGCTTTCTTT. Translating gives CASRYRQGNTEAFF. J is TRBJ1-1 and V is TRBV6-2 or TRBV6-3; 7 bases align to TRBD1. CDR1 and CDR2 from the germline V gene are MNHEY and SVGEGT. Germline trimming cut 6 bases from V and 1 base from J; bases unmatched to any gene: 5. CDR3 size: 14 residues.